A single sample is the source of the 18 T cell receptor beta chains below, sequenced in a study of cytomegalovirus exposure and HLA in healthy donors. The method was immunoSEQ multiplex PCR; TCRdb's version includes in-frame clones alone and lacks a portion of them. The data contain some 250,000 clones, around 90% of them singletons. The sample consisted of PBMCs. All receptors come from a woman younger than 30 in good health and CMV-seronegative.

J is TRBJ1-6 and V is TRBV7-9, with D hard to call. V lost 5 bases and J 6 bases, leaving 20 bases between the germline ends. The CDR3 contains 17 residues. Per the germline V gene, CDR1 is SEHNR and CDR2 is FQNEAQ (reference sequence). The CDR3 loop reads CASSPPLSRGLNSPLHF. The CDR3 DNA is TGTGCCAGCAGCCCTCCATTGAGTCGGGGTCTTAATTCACCCCTCCACTTT.

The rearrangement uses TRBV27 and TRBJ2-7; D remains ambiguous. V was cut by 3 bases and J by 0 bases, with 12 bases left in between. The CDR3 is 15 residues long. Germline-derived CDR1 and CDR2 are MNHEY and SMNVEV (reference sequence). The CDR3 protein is CASSFDFLSSYEQYF. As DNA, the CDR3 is TGTGCCAGCAGTTTTGACTTCCTAAGCTCCTACGAGCAGTACTTC.

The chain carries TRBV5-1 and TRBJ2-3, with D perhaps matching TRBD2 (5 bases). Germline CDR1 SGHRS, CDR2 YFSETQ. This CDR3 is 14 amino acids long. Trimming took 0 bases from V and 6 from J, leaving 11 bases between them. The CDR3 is CASSLALVTDTQYF. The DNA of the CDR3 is TGCGCCAGCAGCTTGGCACTAGTCACCGATACGCAGTATTTT.

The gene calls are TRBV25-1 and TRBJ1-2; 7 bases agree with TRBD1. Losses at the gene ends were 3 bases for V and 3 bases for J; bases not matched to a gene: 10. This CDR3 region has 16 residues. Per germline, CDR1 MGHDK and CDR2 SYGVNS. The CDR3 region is CASSDYYPGTDYGYTF. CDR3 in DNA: TGTGCCAGCAGTGACTACTATCCCGGGACAGACTATGGCTACACCTTC.

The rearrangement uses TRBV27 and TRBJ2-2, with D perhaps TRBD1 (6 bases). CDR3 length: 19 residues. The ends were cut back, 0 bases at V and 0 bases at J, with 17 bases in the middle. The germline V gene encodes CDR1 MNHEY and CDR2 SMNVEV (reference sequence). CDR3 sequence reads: CASSLSLPQTGANTGELFF. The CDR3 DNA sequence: TGTGCCAGCAGTTTATCCCTGCCTCAGACAGGCGCGAACACCGGGGAGCTGTTTTTT.

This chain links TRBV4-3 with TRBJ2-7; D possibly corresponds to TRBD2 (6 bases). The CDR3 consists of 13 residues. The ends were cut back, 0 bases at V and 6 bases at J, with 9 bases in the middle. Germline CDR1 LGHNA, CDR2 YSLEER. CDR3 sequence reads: CASSQDLEGEQYF. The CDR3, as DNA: TGCGCCAGCAGCCAAGATTTGGAGGGCGAGCAGTACTTC.

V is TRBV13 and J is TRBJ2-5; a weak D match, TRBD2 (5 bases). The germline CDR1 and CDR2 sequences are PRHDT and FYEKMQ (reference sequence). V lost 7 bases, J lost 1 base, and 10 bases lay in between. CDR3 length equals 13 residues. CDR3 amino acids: CASTHRGQETQYF. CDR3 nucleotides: TGTGCCAGCACCCATCGGGGCCAAGAGACCCAGTACTTC.

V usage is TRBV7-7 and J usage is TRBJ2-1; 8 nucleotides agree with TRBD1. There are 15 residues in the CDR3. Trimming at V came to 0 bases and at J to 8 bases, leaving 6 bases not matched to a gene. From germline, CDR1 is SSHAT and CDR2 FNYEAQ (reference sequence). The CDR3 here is CASSLAPTDRDEQFF. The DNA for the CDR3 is TGTGCCAGCAGCTTAGCCCCAACGGACAGGGATGAGCAGTTCTTC.

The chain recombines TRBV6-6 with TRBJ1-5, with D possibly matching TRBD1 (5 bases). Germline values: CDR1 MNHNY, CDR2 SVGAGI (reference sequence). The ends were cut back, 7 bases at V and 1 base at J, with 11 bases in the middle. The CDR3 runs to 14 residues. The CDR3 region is CASKGGQSNQPQHF. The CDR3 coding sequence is TGTGCCAGCAAGGGCGGACAAAGCAATCAGCCCCAGCATTTT.

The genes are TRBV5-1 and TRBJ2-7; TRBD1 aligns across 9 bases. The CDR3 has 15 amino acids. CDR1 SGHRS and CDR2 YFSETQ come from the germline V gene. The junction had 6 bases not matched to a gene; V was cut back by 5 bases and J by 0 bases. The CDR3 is CASRYTGGSSYEQYF. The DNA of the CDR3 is TGCGCCAGCAGGTATACAGGGGGCAGCTCCTACGAGCAGTACTTC.

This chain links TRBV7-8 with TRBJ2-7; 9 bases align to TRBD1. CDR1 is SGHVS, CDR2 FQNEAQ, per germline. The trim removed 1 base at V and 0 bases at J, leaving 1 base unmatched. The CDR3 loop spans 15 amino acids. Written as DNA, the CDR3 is TGTGCCAGCAGCTTAGGACAGGGGGACTCCTACGAGCAGTACTTC. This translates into CASSLGQGDSYEQYF.

For the CDR3, the DNA is TGTGCCAGCAGTCAGTCCTCCCGGGGACAGCCCCAGCATTTT. The encoded protein is CASSQSSRGQPQHF. The chain is built from TRBV28 and TRBJ1-5; no clear D. Trimming removed 5 bases from V and 7 bases from J, with 15 bases in between. The CDR3 contains 14 residues. Germline V gives CDR1 MDHEN, CDR2 SYDVKM. The whole variable domain, filled in from reference TRBV28 and TRBJ1-5, reads DVKVTQSSRYLVKRTGEKVFLECVQDMDHENMFWYRQDPGLGLRLIYFSYDVKMKEKGDIPEGYSVSREKKERFSLILESASTNQTSMYLCASSQSSRGQPQHFGDGTRLSIL.

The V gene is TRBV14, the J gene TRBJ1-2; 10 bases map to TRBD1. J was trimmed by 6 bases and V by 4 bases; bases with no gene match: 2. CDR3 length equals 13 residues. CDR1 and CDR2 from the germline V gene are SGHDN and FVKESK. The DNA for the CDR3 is TGTGCCAGCAGCCCGGGACAGGGGAATGGCTACACCTTC. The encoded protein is CASSPGQGNGYTF.

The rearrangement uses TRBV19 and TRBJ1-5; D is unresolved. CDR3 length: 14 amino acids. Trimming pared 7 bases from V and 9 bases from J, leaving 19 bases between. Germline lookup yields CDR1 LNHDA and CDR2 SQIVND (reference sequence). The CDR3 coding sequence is TGTGCCAGTACCCCTGGACTGCAATCATGGCCCCAGCATTTT. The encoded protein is CASTPGLQSWPQHF. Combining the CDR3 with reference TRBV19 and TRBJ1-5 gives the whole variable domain DGGITQSPKYLFRKEGQNVTLSCEQNLNHDAMYWYRQDPGQGLRLIYYSQIVNDFQKGDIAEGYSVSREKKESFPLTVTSAQKNPTAFYLCASTPGLQSWPQHFGDGTRLSIL.

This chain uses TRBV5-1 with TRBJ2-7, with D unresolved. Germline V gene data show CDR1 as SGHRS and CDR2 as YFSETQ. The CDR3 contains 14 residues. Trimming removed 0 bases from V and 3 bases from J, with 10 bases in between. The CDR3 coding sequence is TGCGCCAGCAGCTTGGACCGGGTAGGCTACGAGCAGTACTTC. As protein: CASSLDRVGYEQYF.

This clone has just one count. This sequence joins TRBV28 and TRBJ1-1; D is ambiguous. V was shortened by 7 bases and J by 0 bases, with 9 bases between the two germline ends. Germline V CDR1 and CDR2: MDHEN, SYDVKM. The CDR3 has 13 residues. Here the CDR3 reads CASIEPMNTEAFF. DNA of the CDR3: TGTGCCAGCATCGAGCCGATGAACACTGAAGCTTTCTTT.

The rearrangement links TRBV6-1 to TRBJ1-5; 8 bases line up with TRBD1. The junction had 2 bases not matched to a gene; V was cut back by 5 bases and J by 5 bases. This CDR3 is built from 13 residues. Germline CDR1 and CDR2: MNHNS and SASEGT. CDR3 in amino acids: CASSLQGDQPQHF. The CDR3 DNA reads TGTGCCAGCAGTTTACAGGGGGATCAGCCCCAGCATTTT.

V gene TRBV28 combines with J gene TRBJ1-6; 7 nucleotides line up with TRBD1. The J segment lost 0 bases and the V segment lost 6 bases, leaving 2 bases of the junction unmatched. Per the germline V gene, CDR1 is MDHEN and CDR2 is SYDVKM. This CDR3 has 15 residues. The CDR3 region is CASRTGYSYNSPLHF. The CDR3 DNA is TGTGCCAGCAGGACAGGGTACTCCTATAATTCACCCCTCCACTTT.